This TCR beta chain stems from a study of sequential checkpoint blockade in melanoma. Turning to the study itself: First-line arms were nivolumab then ipilimumab, or the reverse, randomized 1:1. After nivolumab or ipilimumab alone, some 22 patients had week-13 rebiopsies. The study, taken as a whole, reports: Mutational load did not correlate with tumor T-cell fraction or clonality.

Clones were read by immunoSEQ multiplex PCR, and TCRdb kept only the in-frame ones, dropping some. Of about 3,700 clones listed, 15% to 20% are singletons. Described treatment: randomized to nivolumab then ipilimumab (arm A) or the reverse (arm B). Patients had received no earlier DNA-damaging chemotherapy. The sample holds a few counts of this clone. The antigen is unknown. There are 14 residues in the CDR3. V shed 5 bases and J 3 bases; nucleotides not matched to a gene: 5. Looked up from germline, CDR1 is LNHDA and CDR2 is SQIVND (reference sequence). V and J are TRBV19 and TRBJ1-2; 8 nucleotides align to TRBD1. Material: tumor tissue (inferred from file names), obtained from a patient given nivolumab and ipilimumab in sequence. This clonotype was sampled from a human donor with melanoma. The CDR3 reads CASSPRQGYYGYTF. The CDR3, as DNA: TGTGCCAGTAGTCCTCGACAGGGGTACTATGGCTACACCTTC.